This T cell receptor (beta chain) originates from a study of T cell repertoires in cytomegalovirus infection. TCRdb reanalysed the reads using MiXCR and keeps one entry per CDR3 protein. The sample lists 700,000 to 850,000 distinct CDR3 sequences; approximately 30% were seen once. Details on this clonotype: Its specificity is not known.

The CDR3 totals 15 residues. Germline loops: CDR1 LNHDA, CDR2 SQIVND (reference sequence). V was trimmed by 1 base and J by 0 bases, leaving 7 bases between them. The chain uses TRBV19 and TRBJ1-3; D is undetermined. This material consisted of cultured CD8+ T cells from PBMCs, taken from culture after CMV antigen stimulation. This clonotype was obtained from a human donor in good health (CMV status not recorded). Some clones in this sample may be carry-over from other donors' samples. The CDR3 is CASSIVLLSGNTIYF. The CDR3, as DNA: TGTGCCAGTAGTATAGTACTACTCTCTGGAAACACCATATATTTT.